The text below deals with one T cell receptor (beta chain). Its antigen remains unidentified. There are 13 residues in the CDR3. Per the germline V gene, CDR1 is DFQATT and CDR2 is SNEGSKA (reference sequence). V shed 6 bases and J shed 3 bases, with 15 bases lying between them. This sample was included in a study of vaccination and CD4 T cells after COVID-19. The overall study: Post-diagnosis, post-COVID samples were collected after a median approximately three months, ranging 35 to 161.

Cultured CD4+ T-cell DNA underwent Oncomine TCR Beta short-read sequencing. TCRdb ran MiXCR on the PCR reads and lists one entry per CDR3 protein. The data contain around 19,000 distinct CDR3 sequences, over 35% of them singletons. As for treatment: 10-day PBMC culture with coronavirus spike peptide pools or control peptides (ViraFEST assay). Study outcomes and limitations: Convalescent participants were relatively few, and none had early post-infection timepoints studied.

The V and J genes are TRBV20-1 and TRBJ2-7, with a tentative D call TRBD2 (6 bases). This receptor was obtained from a human donor who received a COVID-19 vaccine. Sequencing was performed on CD4+ T cells from blood, cultured in vitro, taken before SARS-CoV-2 vaccination. CDR3 DNA: TGCAGTGCCCATGAGGCGGGGCGCTACGAGCAGTACTTC. Translation gives CSAHEAGRYEQYF.